The sequence of this T cell receptor beta chain was determined in a study of monozygotic twins with cystic fibrosis. This CDR3 spans 17 amino acids. The V and J ends lost 0 bases and 0 bases, in that order; junction bases with no gene match: 6. Germline V CDR1 and CDR2: SGHRS, YFSETQ. Profiling relied on immunoSEQ multiplex PCR, and the TCRdb table lists in-frame clones only, not all of them. The sample lists about 14,000 clones, 85% to 95% seen once, with roughly 9.5% in the top ten. Sequenced input: blood. This receptor was identified in a girl aged 2 to 10 with cystic fibrosis. The chain couples TRBV5-1 to TRBJ1-3; 7 bases align to TRBD1. The CDR3 sequence: CASSLAGQLSSGNTIYF. The CDR3 coding sequence is TGCGCCAGCAGCTTGGCGGGACAGCTTAGCTCTGGAAACACCATATATTTT.